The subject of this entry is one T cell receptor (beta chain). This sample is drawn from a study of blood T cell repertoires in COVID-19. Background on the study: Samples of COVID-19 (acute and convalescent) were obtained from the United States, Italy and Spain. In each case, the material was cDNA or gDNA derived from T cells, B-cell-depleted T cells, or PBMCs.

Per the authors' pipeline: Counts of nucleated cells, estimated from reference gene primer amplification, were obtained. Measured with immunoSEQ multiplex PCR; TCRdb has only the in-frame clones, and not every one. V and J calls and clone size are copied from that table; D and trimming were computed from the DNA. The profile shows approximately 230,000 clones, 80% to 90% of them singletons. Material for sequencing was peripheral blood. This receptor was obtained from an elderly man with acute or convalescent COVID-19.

In DNA, the CDR3 is TGTGCCAGCAGTACGGGAAACTATAATTCACCCCTCCACTTT. Translation gives CASSTGNYNSPLHF. The rearrangement joins TRBV2 to TRBJ1-6; no reliable D call. Germline-derived CDR1 and CDR2 are SNHLY and FYNNEI. Trimming shortened V by 5 bases and J by 3 bases, and 8 bases separated the two germline ends. This CDR3 contains 14 residues.